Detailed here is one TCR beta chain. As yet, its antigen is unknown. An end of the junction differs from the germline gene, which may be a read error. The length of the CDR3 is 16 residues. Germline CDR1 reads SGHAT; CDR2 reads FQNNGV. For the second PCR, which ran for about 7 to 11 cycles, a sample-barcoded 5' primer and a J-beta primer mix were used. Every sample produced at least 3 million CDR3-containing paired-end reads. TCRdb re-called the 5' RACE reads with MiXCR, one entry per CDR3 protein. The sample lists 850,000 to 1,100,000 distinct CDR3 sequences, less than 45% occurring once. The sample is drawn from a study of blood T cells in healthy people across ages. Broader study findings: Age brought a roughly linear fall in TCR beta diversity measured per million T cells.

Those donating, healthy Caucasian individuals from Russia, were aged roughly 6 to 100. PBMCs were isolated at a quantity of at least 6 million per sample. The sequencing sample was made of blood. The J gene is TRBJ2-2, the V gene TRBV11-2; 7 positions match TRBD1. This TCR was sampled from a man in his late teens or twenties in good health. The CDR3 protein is CASNLWDSANTGELFF. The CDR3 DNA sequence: TGTGCCAGCAACTTATGGGACAGCGCGAACACCGGGGAGCTGTTTTTT.